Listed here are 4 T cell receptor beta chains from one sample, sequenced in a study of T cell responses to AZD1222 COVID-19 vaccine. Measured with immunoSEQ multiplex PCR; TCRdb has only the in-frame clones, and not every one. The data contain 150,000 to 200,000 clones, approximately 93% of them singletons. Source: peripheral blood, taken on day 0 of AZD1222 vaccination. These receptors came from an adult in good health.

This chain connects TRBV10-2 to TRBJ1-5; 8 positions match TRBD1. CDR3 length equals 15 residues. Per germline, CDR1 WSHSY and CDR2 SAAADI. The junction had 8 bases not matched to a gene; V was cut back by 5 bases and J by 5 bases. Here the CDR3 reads CASSKRQGQHQPQHF. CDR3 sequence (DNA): TGCGCCAGCAGTAAGCGACAGGGGCAGCATCAGCCCCAGCATTTT.

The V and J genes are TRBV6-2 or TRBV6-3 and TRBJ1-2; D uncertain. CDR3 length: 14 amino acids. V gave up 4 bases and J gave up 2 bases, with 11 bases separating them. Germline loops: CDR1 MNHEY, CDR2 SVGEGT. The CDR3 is CASSFPLGNYGYTF. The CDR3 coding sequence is TGTGCCAGCAGTTTTCCCTTAGGGAACTATGGCTACACCTTC.

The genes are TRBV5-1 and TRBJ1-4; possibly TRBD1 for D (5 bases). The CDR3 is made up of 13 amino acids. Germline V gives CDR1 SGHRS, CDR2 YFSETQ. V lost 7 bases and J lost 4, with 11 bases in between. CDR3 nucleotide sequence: TGCGCCAGCTCCGGGGGAATTAATGAAAAACTGTTTTTT. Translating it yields CASSGGINEKLFF. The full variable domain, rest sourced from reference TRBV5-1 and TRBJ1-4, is KAGVTQTPRYLIKTRGQQVTLSCSPISGHRSVSWYQQTPGQGLQFLFEYFSETQRNKGNFPGRFSGRQFSNSRSEMNVSTLELGDSALYLCASSGGINEKLFFGSGTQLSVL.

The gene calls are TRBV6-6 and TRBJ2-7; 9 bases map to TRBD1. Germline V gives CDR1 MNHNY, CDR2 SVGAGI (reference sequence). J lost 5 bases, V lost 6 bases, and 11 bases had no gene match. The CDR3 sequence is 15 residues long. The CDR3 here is CASSHARDRVNEQYF. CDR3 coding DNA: TGTGCCAGCAGCCACGCCCGGGACAGGGTCAACGAGCAGTACTTC.